Only a few counts were recorded for the clone carrying this TCR beta chain. The source of the sample is a study of blood T cell repertoires in COVID-19. Assay used: immunoSEQ multiplex PCR; TCRdb lists only in-frame clones, some missing. This sample has 250,000 or so clones; around nine tenths occur once, and the top ten carry approximately 10%. V gave up 4 bases and J gave up 7 bases; unmatched junction bases: 12. The CDR3 is 16 amino acids. CDR1 and CDR2 (germline): KGHDR, SFDVKD. The receptor was isolated from a man aged 35 to 55 with active or convalescent COVID-19. The sample comprised peripheral blood. The J gene is TRBJ2-1, the V gene TRBV24-1; 7 bases are a match to TRBD2. In DNA, the CDR3 is TGTGCCACCAGTGAGGGAGGGTATTCCCTGAGAAATGAGCAGTTCTTC. Amino acid sequence: CATSEGGYSLRNEQFF.